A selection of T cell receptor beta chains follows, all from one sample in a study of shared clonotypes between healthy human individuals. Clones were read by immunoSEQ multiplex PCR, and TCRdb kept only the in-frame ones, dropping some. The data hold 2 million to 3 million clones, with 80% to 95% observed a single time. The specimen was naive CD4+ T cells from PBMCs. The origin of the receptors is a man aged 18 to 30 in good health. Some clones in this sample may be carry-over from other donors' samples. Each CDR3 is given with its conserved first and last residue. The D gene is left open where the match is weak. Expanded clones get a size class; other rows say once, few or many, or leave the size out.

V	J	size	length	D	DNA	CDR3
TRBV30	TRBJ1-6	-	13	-	TGTGCCTGGAAGAGGGCCTATAATTCACCCCTCCACTTT	CAWKRAYNSPLHF
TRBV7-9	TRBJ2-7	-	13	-	TGTGCCAGCAGCTGGGGAGTTGGCTACGAGCAGTACTTC	CASSWGVGYEQYF
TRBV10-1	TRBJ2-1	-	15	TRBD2	TGCGCCAGCAGTGGCCTAGCGGAGGGGAGGGATGAGCAGTTCTTC	CASSGLAEGRDEQFF
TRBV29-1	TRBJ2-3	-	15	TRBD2	TGCAGCGTAGTCCTAGCGGGGAGTAGCACAGATACGCAGTATTTT	CSVVLAGSSTDTQYF
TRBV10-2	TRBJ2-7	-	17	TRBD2	TGCGCCAGCAGCGCTCGCCTAGCGGGAGGGCCTTTGTACGAGCAGTACTTC	CASSARLAGGPLYEQYF
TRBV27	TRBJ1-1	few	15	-	TGTGCCAGCACCTCCCAGCGGATGGGTCACACTGAAGCTTTCTTT	CASTSQRMGHTEAFF
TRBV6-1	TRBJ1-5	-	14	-	TGTGCCAGCAGTGGGGGGGGAGGTGGACAGCCCCAGCATTTT	CASSGGGGGQPQHF
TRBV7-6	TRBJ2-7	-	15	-	TGTGCCAGCAGCTTAGGGAAGGGGCCAAGCTACGAGCAGTACTTC	CASSLGKGPSYEQYF
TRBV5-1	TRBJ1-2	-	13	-	TGCGCCAGCAGCTTCGACAGGATCTATGGCTACACCTTC	CASSFDRIYGYTF
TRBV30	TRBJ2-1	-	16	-	TGTGCCTGCCCAGTGGGTCGATCCAGCTCCTACAATGAGCAGTTCTTC	CACPVGRSSSYNEQFF
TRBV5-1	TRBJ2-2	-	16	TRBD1	TGCGCCAGCAGCTTGTTGGGACAGGGGAACACCGGGGAGCTGTTTTTT	CASSLLGQGNTGELFF
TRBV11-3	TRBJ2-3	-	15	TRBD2	TGTGCCAGCAGCTTAGCGGGAGGGAAAGCAGATACGCAGTATTTT	CASSLAGGKADTQYF
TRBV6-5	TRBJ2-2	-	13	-	TGTGCCAGCAGTTATAGGAGTCCCGGGGAGCTGTTTTTT	CASSYRSPGELFF
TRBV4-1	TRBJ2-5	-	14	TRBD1	TGCGCCAGCAGCCACGCGACCAGGGGGCGAACCCAGTACTTC	CASSHATRGRTQYF
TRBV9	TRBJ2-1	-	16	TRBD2	TGTGCCAGCAGCACGGGACTAGCGATCTTTCCCGGTGAGCAGTTCTTC	CASSTGLAIFPGEQFF
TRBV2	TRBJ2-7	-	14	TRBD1	TGTGCCAGCAGTGAAGACAGGGGATCGTACGAGCAGTACTTC	CASSEDRGSYEQYF
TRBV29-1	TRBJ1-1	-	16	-	TGCAGCGCAACGGGAGGCAGGGCGGTAAGGAACACTGAAGCTTTCTTT	CSATGGRAVRNTEAFF
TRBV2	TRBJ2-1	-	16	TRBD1	TGTGCCAGCAGTGAATTGGGTGGACAGGCTAAAAATGAGCAGTTCTTC	CASSELGGQAKNEQFF
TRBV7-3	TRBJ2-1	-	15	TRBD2	TGTGCCAGCAGCTTACTTGGACTAGCTAGCGATGAGCAGTTCTTC	CASSLLGLASDEQFF
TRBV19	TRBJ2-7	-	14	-	TGTGCCAGTAGTATAGCCCCAGACGGTTACGAGCAGTACTTC	CASSIAPDGYEQYF
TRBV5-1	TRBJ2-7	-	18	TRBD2	TGCGCCAGCAGCTCGACTAGGGGGAATAGCGGGAACCCTTCCGAGCAGTACTTC	CASSSTRGNSGNPSEQYF
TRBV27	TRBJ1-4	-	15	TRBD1	TGTGCCAGCAGCCTCAGGGGGGGTGGGCGTGAAAAACTGTTTTTT	CASSLRGGGREKLFF
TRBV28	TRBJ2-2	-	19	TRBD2	TGTGCCAGCAGCGCCCATAGCGGACTAGCGGGAGAAGCAACCGGGGAGCTGTTTTTT	CASSAHSGLAGEATGELFF
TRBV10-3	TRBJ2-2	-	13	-	TGTGCCATCAGTGGAGGGAGCTACGGGGAGCTGTTTTTT	CAISGGSYGELFF
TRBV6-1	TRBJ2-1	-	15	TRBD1	TGTGCCAGCAGTGAACCGGGACAGGGGACGGGTGAGCAGTTCTTC	CASSEPGQGTGEQFF
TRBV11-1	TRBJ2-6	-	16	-	TGTGCCAGCAGCTTATCGGGGATCTCCGGGGCCAACGTCCTGACTTTC	CASSLSGISGANVLTF
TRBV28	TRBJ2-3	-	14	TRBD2	TGTGCCAGCATTTGGACTAGCGGGTCAGATACGCAGTATTTT	CASIWTSGSDTQYF
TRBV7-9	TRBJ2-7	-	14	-	TGTGCCAGCAGCACCCACCCCTCGGACTACGAGCAGTACTTC	CASSTHPSDYEQYF
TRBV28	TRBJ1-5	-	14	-	TGTGCCAGCAATTCCGGGTTTGCCAGGCAGCCCCAGCATTTT	CASNSGFARQPQHF
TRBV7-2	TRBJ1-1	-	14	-	TGTGCCAGCAGGATGGTGTCAGGGAACACTGAAGCTTTCTTT	CASRMVSGNTEAFF
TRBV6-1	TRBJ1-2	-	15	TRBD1	TGTGCCAGCGGGCCGGGACAGGGTTTCGGCTATGGCTACACCTTC	CASGPGQGFGYGYTF
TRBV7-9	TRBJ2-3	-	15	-	TGTGCCAGCAGCTTACCCCGACAGGTATCAGATACGCAGTATTTT	CASSLPRQVSDTQYF
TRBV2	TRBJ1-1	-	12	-	TGTGCCAGCCGATTTTCTAACACTGAAGCTTTCTTT	CASRFSNTEAFF
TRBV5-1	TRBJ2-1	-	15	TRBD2	TGCGCCAGCAGCTTGGTACTAGCGGGAGGGGGTGAGCAGTTCTTC	CASSLVLAGGGEQFF
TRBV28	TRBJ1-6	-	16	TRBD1	TGTGCCAGCACTTCCGGCCGACCAGGGGGTTTTTCACCCCTCCACTTT	CASTSGRPGGFSPLHF
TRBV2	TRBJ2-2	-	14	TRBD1	TGTGCCAGCGGGGACAGGGTTGGCACCGGGGAGCTGTTTTTT	CASGDRVGTGELFF
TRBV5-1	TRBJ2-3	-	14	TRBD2	TGCGCCAGCAGAGCGGGGGGCCTTTCAGATACGCAGTATTTT	CASRAGGLSDTQYF
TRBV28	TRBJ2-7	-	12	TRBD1	TGTGCCAGCAGGTCCTCAGGGGGCGAGCAGTACTTC	CASRSSGGEQYF
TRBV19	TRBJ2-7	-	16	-	TGTGCCAGTAGTAGATCCCTCAAGGGGGTACTCTACGAGCAGTACTTC	CASSRSLKGVLYEQYF
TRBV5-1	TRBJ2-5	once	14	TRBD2	TGCGCCAGCACCCAGGCGGGAGTGTCGGGGACCCAGTACTTC	CASTQAGVSGTQYF
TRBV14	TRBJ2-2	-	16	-	TGTGCCAGCAGCCAATTACGGACACCTAACACCGGGGAGCTGTTTTTT	CASSQLRTPNTGELFF
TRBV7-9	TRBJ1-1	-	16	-	TGTGCCAGCAGCTTAGGGGCAGGGAGGTCGTACACTGAAGCTTTCTTT	CASSLGAGRSYTEAFF
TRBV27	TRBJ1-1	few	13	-	TGTGCCAGCAGTTCGGGACTCTTCACTGAAGCTTTCTTT	CASSSGLFTEAFF